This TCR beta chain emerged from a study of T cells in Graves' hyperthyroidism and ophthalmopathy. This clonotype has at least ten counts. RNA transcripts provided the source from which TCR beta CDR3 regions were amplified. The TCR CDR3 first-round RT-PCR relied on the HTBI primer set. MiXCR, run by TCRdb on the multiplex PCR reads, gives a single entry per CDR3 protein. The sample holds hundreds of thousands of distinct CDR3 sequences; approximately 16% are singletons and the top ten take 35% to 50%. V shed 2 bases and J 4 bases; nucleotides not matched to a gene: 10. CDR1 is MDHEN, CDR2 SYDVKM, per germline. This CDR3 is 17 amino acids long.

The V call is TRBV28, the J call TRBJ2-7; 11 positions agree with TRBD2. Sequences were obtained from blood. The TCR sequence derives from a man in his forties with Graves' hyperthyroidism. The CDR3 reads CASSLLAGGEAVYEQYF. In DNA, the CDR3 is TGTGCCAGCAGTTTACTAGCGGGGGGTGAAGCCGTATACGAGCAGTACTTC.